One sample yielded the 13 T cell receptor beta chains listed below, sequenced in a study of shared clonotypes between healthy human individuals. Assay: immunoSEQ multiplex PCR; the TCRdb copy retains only in-frame clones and omits some. Here the sample spans 2 million to 2.5 million clones, approximately 93% being singletons. Sample: naive CD4+ T cells from PBMCs. Stated subset: CD45RA+ positively selected. Receptor source: a man aged 18 to 29 in good health. Some clones in this sample may be carry-over from other donors' samples.

This chain uses TRBV4-2 with TRBJ2-7; 13 bases fit TRBD2. The CDR3 consists of 18 residues. Germline trimming cut 2 bases from V and 5 bases from J; bases unmatched to any gene: 12. CDR1 and CDR2 from the germline V gene are LGHNA and YNFKEQ. The CDR3 coding sequence is TGTGCCAGCAGCCAACCCCGCCGCACTAGCGGGAGGGTTAACGAGCAGTACTTC. It yields the protein CASSQPRRTSGRVNEQYF.

This clone has a single count. The V and J genes are TRBV6-5 and TRBJ2-5; D gene ambiguous. Germline CDR1 MNHEY, CDR2 SVGAGI. The CDR3 loop spans 15 amino acids. V was shortened by 5 bases and J by 2 bases, with 15 bases between the two germline ends. For the CDR3, the DNA is TGTGCCAGCAGTACCCTGGTTTTTACACAAGAGACCCAGTACTTC. Translation gives CASSTLVFTQETQYF.

This chain joins TRBV5-5 and TRBJ2-7; D not certain. CDR3 length equals 11 residues. Germline loops: CDR1 SGHKS, CDR2 YYEKEE (reference sequence). V shed 1 base and J shed 4 bases, with 3 bases lying between them. The CDR3 spells CASSLFYEQYF. In DNA form, the CDR3 reads TGTGCCAGCAGCTTGTTTTACGAGCAGTACTTC. Supplemented by reference TRBV5-5 and TRBJ2-7, the full variable domain reads DAGVTQSPTHLIKTRGQQVTLRCSPISGHKSVSWYQQVLGQGPQFIFQYYEKEERGRGNFPDRFSARQFPNYSSELNVNALLLGDSALYLCASSLFYEQYFGPGTRLTVT.

This clone was detected a few times. The V and J genes are TRBV19 and TRBJ1-5; a weak D match, TRBD1 (5 bases). V dropped 7 bases and J dropped 7 bases, with 14 bases sitting between them. The CDR3 covers 13 residues. Germline loops: CDR1 LNHDA, CDR2 SQIVND (reference sequence). The CDR3: CASTSRGGQPQHF. In DNA, the CDR3 is TGTGCCAGTACTTCCCGGGGGGGGCAGCCCCAGCATTTT.

CDR3 sequence reads: CASSQDPKGGRQGRWETQYF. CDR3 nucleotides: TGCGCCAGCAGCCAAGATCCAAAGGGGGGTCGACAGGGTAGATGGGAGACCCAGTACTTC. The chain links TRBV4-1 to TRBJ2-5, with a possible D match to TRBD1 (7 bases). The CDR3 has 20 residues. The V end was cut by 0 bases, the J end by 5 bases, with 28 bases between. The germline CDR1 and CDR2 sequences are MGHRA and YSYEKL.

The chain carries TRBV19 and TRBJ1-5; weak D call: TRBD1 (5 bases). Germline V lookup: CDR1 LNHDA, CDR2 SQIVND (reference sequence). This CDR3 spans 12 amino acids. The V end was cut by 7 bases, the J end by 7 bases, with 11 bases between. CDR3 loop: CASNFRGQPQHF. Written as DNA, the CDR3 is TGTGCCAGTAACTTTAGGGGACAGCCCCAGCATTTT.

The CDR3 spells CSVEAAAGSTYEQYF. CDR3 nucleotides: TGCAGCGTTGAAGCGGCGGCAGGGTCTACCTACGAGCAGTACTTC. The chain carries TRBV29-1 and TRBJ2-7; tentative D call: TRBD1 (5 bases). V dropped 1 base and J dropped 2 bases, with 15 bases sitting between them. The germline V gene has CDR1 SQVTM and CDR2 ANQGSEA. The CDR3 length is 15 residues.

This clone was found a few times. Distinct nucleotide sequences in the sample also encode this CDR3. The J gene is TRBJ1-1, the V gene TRBV5-1, with D hard to call. V lost 1 base, J lost 0 bases, and 4 bases lay in between. Germline assignment: CDR1 SGHRS and CDR2 YFSETQ. The CDR3 loop spans 13 amino acids. CDR3 sequence: CASSLRVNTEAFF. CDR3 bases: TGCGCCAGCAGCTTGAGGGTGAACACTGAAGCTTTCTTT.

The J gene is TRBJ2-7, the V gene TRBV5-4, with TRBD2 matching 13 bases. V was clipped by 4 bases and J by 1 base; unmatched bases: 11. Germline V CDR1 and CDR2: SGHNT, YYREEE (reference sequence). The CDR3 contains 18 residues. The CDR3 nucleotides read TGTGCCAGCAGCGGCTCGGGACTAGCGGGAAGATTTTCCTACGAGCAGTACTTC. It codes for CASSGSGLAGRFSYEQYF.

Only one count was recorded for this clone. Other nucleotide sequences from this sample produce the same CDR3. This chain joins TRBV28 and TRBJ2-2; no definite D call. Germline V lookup: CDR1 MDHEN, CDR2 SYDVKM. This CDR3 has 13 amino acids. The V and J ends lost 5 bases and 2 bases respectively, with 6 bases between them. The CDR3 region is CASSPSNTGELFF. CDR3 coding DNA: TGTGCCAGCAGTCCCTCAAACACCGGGGAGCTGTTTTTT.

The gene calls are TRBV28 and TRBJ1-3, with D hard to call. There are 12 residues in the CDR3. Trimming left V 9 bases short and J 2 bases short, with 8 bases between. The germline CDR1 and CDR2 sequences are MDHEN and SYDVKM. CDR3 sequence (DNA): TGTGCCAGTTCCCGGGCTGGAAACACCATATATTTT. This encodes CASSRAGNTIYF.

The J gene is TRBJ2-3, the V gene TRBV5-1, with 9 nucleotides matching TRBD2. Germline lookup yields CDR1 SGHRS and CDR2 YFSETQ. The CDR3 covers 13 residues. With 7 bases clipped from V and 7 bases from J, the junction kept 7 bases outside the gene matches. CDR3 coding DNA: TGCGCCAGCGCCGCGGGGGGGCGGAATACGCAGTATTTT. Amino acid sequence: CASAAGGRNTQYF.

The V and J genes are TRBV5-4 and TRBJ1-1, with a tentative D call TRBD1 (5 bases). This CDR3 has 15 residues. The germline gives CDR1 SGHNT, CDR2 YYREEE (reference sequence). V shed 3 bases and J shed 4 bases, with 16 bases lying between them. CDR3 in DNA: TGTGCCAGCAGCTCCCCAACCCGGGGGGGCACTGAAGCTTTCTTT. This encodes CASSSPTRGGTEAFF.